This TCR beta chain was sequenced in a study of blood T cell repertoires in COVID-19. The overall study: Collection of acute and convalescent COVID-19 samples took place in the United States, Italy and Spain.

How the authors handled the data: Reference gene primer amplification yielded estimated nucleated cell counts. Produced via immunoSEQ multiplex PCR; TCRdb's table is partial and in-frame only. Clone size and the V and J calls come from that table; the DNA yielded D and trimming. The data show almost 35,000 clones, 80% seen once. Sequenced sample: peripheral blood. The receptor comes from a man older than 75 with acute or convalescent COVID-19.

CDR3 nucleotide sequence: TGTGCCATCAGTGAGGTTAGCGGGAGTTACAATGAGCAGTTCTTC. Its protein is CAISEVSGSYNEQFF. The chain couples TRBV10-3 to TRBJ2-1, with 9 bases fitting TRBD2. The CDR3 consists of 15 residues. CDR1 is ENHRY, CDR2 SYGVKD, per germline. V shed 2 bases, J shed 4 bases, and the junction held 3 bases outside the gene matches.